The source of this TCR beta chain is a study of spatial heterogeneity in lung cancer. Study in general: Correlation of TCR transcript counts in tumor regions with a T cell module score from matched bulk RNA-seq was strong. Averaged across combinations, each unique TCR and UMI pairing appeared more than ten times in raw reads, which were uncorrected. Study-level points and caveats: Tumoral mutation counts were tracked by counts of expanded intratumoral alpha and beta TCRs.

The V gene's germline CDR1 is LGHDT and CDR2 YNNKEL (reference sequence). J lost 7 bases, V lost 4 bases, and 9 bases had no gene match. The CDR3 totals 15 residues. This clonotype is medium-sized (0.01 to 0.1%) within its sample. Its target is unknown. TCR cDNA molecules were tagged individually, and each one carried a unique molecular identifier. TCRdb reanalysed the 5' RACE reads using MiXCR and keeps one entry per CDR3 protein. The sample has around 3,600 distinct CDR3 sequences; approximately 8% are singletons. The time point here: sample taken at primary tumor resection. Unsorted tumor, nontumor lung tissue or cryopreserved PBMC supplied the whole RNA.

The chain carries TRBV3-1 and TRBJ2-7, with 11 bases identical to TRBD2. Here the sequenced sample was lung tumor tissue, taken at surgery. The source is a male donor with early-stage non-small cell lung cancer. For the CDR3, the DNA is TGTGCCAGCAGCCGATTGGGGACTAGCGGCGGGGAGCAGTACTTC. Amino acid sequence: CASSRLGTSGGEQYF.